This T cell receptor beta chain was documented in a study of blood T cell repertoires in COVID-19. J gave up 0 bases and V 5 bases, and 3 bases lay outside the gene matches. From germline, CDR1 is SNHLY and CDR2 FYNNEI. CDR3 length: 15 amino acids. Here immunoSEQ multiplex PCR was the method, and the copy in TCRdb shows in-frame clones only, minus some. The sample records about 260,000 clones, roughly 83% being singletons. The gene calls are TRBV2 and TRBJ2-1, with 8 positions matching TRBD2. Sequencing was carried out using peripheral blood. The clonotype comes from a man aged 55-75 years who had recovered from COVID-19. The CDR3 loop reads CASSPSGSSYNEQFF. The CDR3 nucleotides are TGTGCCAGCAGTCCGAGCGGGAGCTCCTACAATGAGCAGTTCTTC.